This TCR beta chain stems from a study of blood T cell repertoires in COVID-19. Study context: Some COVID-19 samples were acute and others convalescent; all came from the United States, Italy and Spain. The cDNA or gDNA used as material had been derived from T cells, B-cell-depleted T cells, or PBMCs.

Source study methods: Estimation of nucleated cell counts was performed using reference gene primer amplification. TCRdb keeps only in-frame clones here, not all; method: immunoSEQ multiplex PCR. V, J and clone size derive from that table, while D and trimming were established from the DNA sequence. The data contain fewer than 400,000 clones, 80% to 90% of them seen just once; the ten biggest clones take up around 9%. Germline-derived CDR1 and CDR2 are SGHNT and YYREEE (reference sequence). CDR3 length: 13 residues. Germline trimming cut 2 bases from V and 4 bases from J; bases unmatched to any gene: 2.

The clonotype was recovered from a woman aged 18-29 years who had recovered from COVID-19. The sample taken for sequencing was PBMCs or T cells enriched from blood (not recorded which). The chain is built from TRBV5-4 and TRBJ1-1; 7 bases map to TRBD1. CDR3 sequence reads: CASSFDRATEAFF. DNA of the CDR3: TGTGCCAGCAGCTTCGACAGGGCCACTGAAGCTTTCTTT.